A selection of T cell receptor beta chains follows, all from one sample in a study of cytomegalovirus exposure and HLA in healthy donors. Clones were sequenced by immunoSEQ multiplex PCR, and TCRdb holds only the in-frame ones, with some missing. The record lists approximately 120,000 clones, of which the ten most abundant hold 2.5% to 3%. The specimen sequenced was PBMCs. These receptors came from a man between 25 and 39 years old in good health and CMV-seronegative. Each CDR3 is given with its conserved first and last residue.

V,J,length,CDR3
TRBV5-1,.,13,CASSLDYPYEQYF
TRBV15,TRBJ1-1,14,CATSRDSVNTEAFF
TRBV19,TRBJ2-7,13,CASSSTGGYEQYF
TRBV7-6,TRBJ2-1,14,CASSLGVTGGEQFF
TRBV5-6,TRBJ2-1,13,CASSLANAPEQFF
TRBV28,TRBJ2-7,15,CASSWRGLAGDEQYF
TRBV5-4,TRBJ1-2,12,CAYREGARGYTF
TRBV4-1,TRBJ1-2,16,CASSQPRRGVQGGYTF
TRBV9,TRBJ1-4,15,CASSAGTADNEKLFF
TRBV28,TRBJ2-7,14,CATSGVSSAREQYF
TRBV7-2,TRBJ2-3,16,CASSLRRGFRADTQYF
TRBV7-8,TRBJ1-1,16,CASSQRRTDLNTEAFF
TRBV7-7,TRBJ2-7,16,CASIRGGSSGTYEQYF
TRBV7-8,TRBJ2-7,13,CASSSPGAYEQYF
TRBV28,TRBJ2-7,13,CASSPRGLGEQYF
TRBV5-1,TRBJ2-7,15,CASSEDPGQGYEQYF
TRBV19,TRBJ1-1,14,CASSPWTGTTEAFF
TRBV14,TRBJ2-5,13,CASRGADQETQYF
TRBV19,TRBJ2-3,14,CASSIGLATDTQYF
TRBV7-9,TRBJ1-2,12,CASSLDRGLYTF
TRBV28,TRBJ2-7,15,CASSSPGEKDGEQYF
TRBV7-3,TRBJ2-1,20,CASSWTGVLAGGPTYNEQFF
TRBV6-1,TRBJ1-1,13,CASRGLPNTEAFF
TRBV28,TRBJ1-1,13,CASSTGGGGHAFF
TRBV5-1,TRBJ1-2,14,CASSSGQGNDGYTF
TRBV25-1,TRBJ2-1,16,CASSMGTSGREVEQFF
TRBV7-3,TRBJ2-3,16,CASSSTSGTGQDTQYF
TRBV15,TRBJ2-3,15,CATSRPGTSVDTQYF
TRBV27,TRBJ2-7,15,CASSLSLAGVYEQYF
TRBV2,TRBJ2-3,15,CASSDRAGGTDTQYF
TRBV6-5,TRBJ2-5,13,CASISGGAETQYF
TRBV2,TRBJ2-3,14,CASVRESGTDTQYF
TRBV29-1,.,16,CSVIGTSGRATDTQHF
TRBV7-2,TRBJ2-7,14,CASSPALGSYEQYF
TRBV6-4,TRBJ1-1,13,CASSDGERAEAFF
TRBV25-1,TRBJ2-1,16,CASSDRAPSSYNEQFF
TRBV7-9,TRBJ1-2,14,CASSLRQGWEGYTF
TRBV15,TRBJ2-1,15,CATSREASSYNEQFF
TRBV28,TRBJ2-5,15,CASSSNRGATETQYF
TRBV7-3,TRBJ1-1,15,CASSLSGGSGPEAFF
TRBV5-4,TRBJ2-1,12,CASSWGRNEQFF
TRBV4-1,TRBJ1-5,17,CASSHFPGGQDQWPQHF
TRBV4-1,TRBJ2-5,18,CASSHRLLAIDRGETQYF
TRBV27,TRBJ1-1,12,CASSHRATEAFF
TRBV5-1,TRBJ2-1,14,CASSSRTGGDEQFF
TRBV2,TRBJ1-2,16,CASTSPLVHRVGGYTF
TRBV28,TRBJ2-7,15,CASSYPQGKTYEQYF
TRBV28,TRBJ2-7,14,CASSNIADSYEQYF
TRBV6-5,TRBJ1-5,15,CASSYARGGNQPQHF
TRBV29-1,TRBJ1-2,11,CSVLGLHGYTF
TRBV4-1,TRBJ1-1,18,CASSRGQGAVFGRTEAFF
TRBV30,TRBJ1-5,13,CAWSQIGNQPQHF
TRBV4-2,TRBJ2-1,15,CASSLTTGEYNEQFF
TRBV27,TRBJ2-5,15,CASSLNQAIQETQYF